This T cell receptor beta chain was captured by sequencing in a study of siplizumab effects on memory and regulatory T cells (dated by TCRdb to about 2019). In terms of the full investigation: The study looked at the effect of siplizumab, an anti-CD2 antibody, on alloreactive T-cell subsets in allogeneic mixed lymphocyte reactions made from human PBMCs.

In addition, sequencing in three donor pairs included unstimulated CD8+ effector memory subsets alongside CD4+ naive, CD8+ naive, CD8+ TEMRA and CD4+ memory subsets. Sorted unstimulated T cells, along with proliferating T cells recovered from mixed lymphocyte reactions, underwent TCRbeta CDR3 sequencing. Fresh whole blood from more than 8 HLA-typed healthy donors was used as the source from which PBMCs were isolated. The sample holds a few counts of this clone. This receptor's antigen is unknown. No base qualities exist here, and no much larger clone lies one base off it. The protocol used for the library was the immunoSEQ multiplex PCR assay. Some 9.9 x 10^4 TCR templates per sample were assayed by the deep sequencing platform. Genomic DNA extracted from sorted T cells was the material used for TCRbeta CDR3 sequencing. The authors' analysis ran thus. Clonal analysis of TCRbeta CDR3 data was done in the R programming language. Comparing unstimulated samples against CFSE-low samples taken after the reaction was how alloreactive CD4+ and CD8+ clones were defined. By matching sequences to the repertoires of sorted unstimulated Treg and non-Treg cells, each alloreactive CD4+ clone was assigned a regulatory or non-regulatory origin. Entries here come from immuneACCESS through TCRdb and include only in-frame sequences with V and J called. Some clones fail to appear in such tables; in the studies checked, an unresolved V gene covers under half of the shortfall, and the cause of the remainder is unknown. For V, J and clone size, that table is used; D and trimming come from the DNA. Present in this sample are 50,000 to 55,000 clones, about 97% of which were seen just once. Around 0.64% of the sample is in the top ten clones.

CDR1 SGHRS and CDR2 YFSETQ were looked up in the germline V gene. V lost 4 bases and J lost 1 base; the stretch between them is 8 bases long. Including the terminal cysteine and phenylalanine, the CDR3 comprises 13 residues. Solely the CDR3 DNA is kept, with 39 bases framed from the first base. Here is what the overall study found, with its caveats: Siplizumab significantly lowered the cumulative frequency of alloreactive sequences that could be traced to unstimulated CD4+ memory T cells. A naive or memory phenotype could not be assigned to roughly 80-95% of proliferating CD4+ or CD8+ clones. The suppressive function of proliferating Tregs from siplizumab cultures was not functionally confirmed. Compared with memory T cells, unstimulated naive T cells appeared more diverse, and naive cells seemed to make a substantial contribution to the alloresponse. Among mappable alloreactive CD4+ clones, the Treg-derived fraction averaged approximately 69% with siplizumab versus about 27% in control reactions. Sequences below about 10^-5 frequency were poorly captured, so only a minor fraction of alloreactive clones could be mapped to unstimulated subsets.

This sequence was found in a human donor in good health. Sequencing used naive CD4+ T cells sorted from blood. The cell subset or site label corresponds to: unstimulated naive T cells. This receptor chain uses TRBV5-1 and TRBJ1-1; TRBD1 is a weak D gene call, 5 bases matching. The CDR3 sequence is CASSRDGNTEAFF. The nucleotide sequence reads as follows: TGCGCCAGCAGCAGGGACGGGAACACTGAAGCTTTCTTT.